This T cell receptor beta chain was recovered during a study of PD-1 blockade in classical Hodgkin lymphoma. Study conclusions and caveats: Initiation of nivolumab under 1 year after ASCT led to exclusion of patients. The drivers behind the repertoire differences, possibly disease activity or prior therapy, remain undefined.

This CDR3 is built from 15 residues. Germline loops: CDR1 MNHEY, CDR2 SMNVEV (reference sequence). On this clone: Its target is not known. The junction departs from germline at one end; a sequencing error may be responsible.

Libraries were prepared by immunoSEQ multiplex PCR; TCRdb keeps only in-frame clonotypes and omits some of them. Of about 30,000 clones listed, 85% to 90% were seen once; the top ten hold about 7%. Every one of the patients relapsed after autologous stem cell transplantation (brentuximab vedotin exposure was variable). Magnetic depletion of non-target cells from thawed PBMCs yielded purified CD8+ T cells. The sequencing used CD8+ T cells from blood, collected at baseline. The chain combines TRBV27 with TRBJ2-5; D is unresolved. The receptor was derived from a human donor with classical Hodgkin lymphoma. The CDR3 spells CASSLAPGALEIQYF. The DNA for the CDR3 is TGTGCCAGCAGTTTAGCCCCAGGAGCTCTCGAGATCCAGTACTTC.